The next 9 T cell receptor beta chains were all read from a single sample in a study of cytomegalovirus exposure and HLA in healthy donors. The PCR used 60 Vbeta and 13 Jbeta primers. Sequenced by immunoSEQ multiplex PCR; TCRdb stores in-frame clones only, minus some. The sample has fewer than 200,000 clones; approximately 80% are singletons. Sequenced sample: PBMCs. The receptors here all came from a man aged 60 to 69 in good health and CMV-seronegative.

This clone has a handful of counts. This rearrangement joins TRBV18 to TRBJ2-1, with 14 bases that match TRBD2. CDR1 is KGHSH, CDR2 LQKENI, per germline. Losses at the gene ends were 3 bases for V and 7 bases for J; bases not matched to a gene: 5. The CDR3 extends over 16 amino acids. CDR3 DNA sequence: TGTGCCAGCTCACCGCGACTAGCGGGGGGGGATAATGAGCAGTTCTTC. Translating it yields CASSPRLAGGDNEQFF.

This chain uses TRBV4-2 with TRBJ2-7, with 7 bases that match TRBD2. This CDR3 has 16 amino acids. The junction had 8 bases not matched to a gene; V was cut back by 1 base and J by 2 bases. Per germline, CDR1 LGHNA and CDR2 YNFKEQ. This chain's CDR3 is CASSQGVAGITYEQYF. The CDR3 nucleotides read TGTGCCAGCAGCCAAGGGGTAGCGGGCATCACCTACGAGCAGTACTTC.

This chain links TRBV6-1 with TRBJ1-1, with a possible D match to TRBD1 (6 bases). This CDR3 region has 13 residues. From germline, CDR1 is MNHNS and CDR2 SASEGT. Trimming stripped 4 bases from V and 8 bases from J, with 14 bases between. The DNA of the CDR3 is TGTGCCAGCAGTGCGACGACAGGAGGCGAAGCTTTCTTT. This translates into CASSATTGGEAFF.

The chain is built from TRBV5-1 and TRBJ1-5; 7 positions agree with TRBD1. The CDR3 loop spans 14 amino acids. Losses at the gene ends were 0 bases for V and 6 bases for J; bases not matched to a gene: 3. The germline CDR1 and CDR2 sequences are SGHRS and YFSETQ. The CDR3 is CASSLVGGSQPQHF. CDR3 sequence (DNA): TGCGCCAGCAGCTTGGTAGGGGGCAGTCAGCCCCAGCATTTT. Variable domain in full (rest from reference TRBV5-1 and TRBJ1-5): KAGVTQTPRYLIKTRGQQVTLSCSPISGHRSVSWYQQTPGQGLQFLFEYFSETQRNKGNFPGRFSGRQFSNSRSEMNVSTLELGDSALYLCASSLVGGSQPQHFGDGTRLSIL.

The chain recombines TRBV7-8 with TRBJ1-4, with TRBD1 matching 10 bases. With 5 bases clipped from V and 0 bases from J, the junction kept 9 bases outside the gene matches. Germline lookup yields CDR1 SGHVS and CDR2 FQNEAQ. The CDR3 loop spans 18 amino acids. In DNA form, the CDR3 reads TGTGCCAGCAGCAGGCCCGGGACAGGGGTCGCAACTAATGAAAAACTGTTTTTT. Amino acids: CASSRPGTGVATNEKLFF.

This chain uses TRBV7-7 with TRBJ1-5; D gene ambiguous. There are 13 residues in the CDR3. In germline, CDR1 is SSHAT, CDR2 FNYEAQ (reference sequence). The germline V and J ends were trimmed by 2 bases and 6 bases, with 8 bases remaining between them. The CDR3 reads CASSLSDGQPQHF. Here the CDR3 DNA reads TGTGCCAGCAGCTTAAGCGACGGTCAGCCCCAGCATTTT.

This chain links TRBV14 with TRBJ2-7, with 7 bases aligning to TRBD1. The V gene's germline CDR1 is SGHDN and CDR2 FVKESK. The J segment lost 3 bases and the V segment lost 2 bases, leaving 4 bases of the junction unmatched. CDR3 length: 14 amino acids. Here the CDR3 reads CASSQRGRGYEQYF. DNA for the CDR3: TGTGCCAGCAGCCAAAGGGGGCGCGGCTACGAGCAGTACTTC.

V gene TRBV28 combines with J gene TRBJ2-2; D is unclear. The germline V gene has CDR1 MDHEN and CDR2 SYDVKM. This CDR3 contains 14 residues. The V gene lost 2 bases and the J gene lost 5 bases, with 9 bases spanning the gap. In DNA, the CDR3 is TGTGCCAGCAGTTTAGGTCTAGTAACCGGGGAGCTGTTTTTT. Translated, it gives CASSLGLVTGELFF.

This chain joins TRBV7-2 and TRBJ2-3; tentatively, D is TRBD2 (6 bases). V shed 5 bases and J shed 1 base, with 13 bases lying between them. Germline CDR1 SGHTA, CDR2 FQGNSA. This CDR3 is 15 amino acids long. The CDR3: CASSPEGLRTDTQYF. CDR3 sequence (DNA): TGTGCCAGCAGCCCGGAGGGGCTACGCACAGATACGCAGTATTTT.